This T cell receptor (beta chain) was observed in a study of CD4 T cells in relation to SARS-CoV-2 and coronaviruses. Unexposed donor CD4+ T cells date from about 2011-2018, before the COVID-19 pandemic. The cells were cultured for about ten days before CD4+ T cells were isolated. Fresh IL-2 medium replaced half the medium on days 3 and 7. This CDR3 region has 15 residues. Trimming took off 4 bases at V and 3 bases at J, with 17 bases between the two ends. Per the germline V gene, CDR1 is SGDLS and CDR2 is YYNGEE. TCRdb keeps only in-frame clones here, not all; method: immunoSEQ multiplex PCR. There are roughly 17,000 clones in the sample; 77% occur only once, and over 25% lies in the top ten. As to this clone: Its antigen is undetermined.

J is TRBJ2-7 and V is TRBV9; no reliable D call. This receptor was obtained from a human donor in good health. The specimen was CD4+ T cells from PBMCs, cultured in vitro. The CDR3 loop reads CASSLTPNSFYEQYF. CDR3 DNA sequence: TGTGCCAGCAGCCTTACTCCAAATAGTTTCTACGAGCAGTACTTC.